Reported below is one TCR beta chain. This sample was taken from a study of control samples from healthy donors and cancer patients. Trimming took 4 bases from V and 1 from J, leaving 16 bases between them. CDR3 length equals 16 residues. CDR1 and CDR2 from the germline V gene are MNHEY and SVGAGI. Only in-frame clones appear in the TCRdb table, and some are missing; sequencing was by immunoSEQ multiplex PCR. Among about 150,000 clones listed, about 93% were seen once. The sequenced sample was blood. This clonotype originated in a man aged 50 to 60 in good health. The V gene is TRBV6-5, the J gene TRBJ1-2, with unresolved D. The CDR3 DNA sequence: TGTGCCAGCAGTTTATACCCAAGGATGGTTAACTATGGCTACACCTTC. Translated, it gives CASSLYPRMVNYGYTF.